This T cell receptor (beta chain) was recovered during a study of T cells in lung cancer brain metastases (dated by TCRdb to the late 2010s). Some background on the complete study: About 85% of the 20 patients had a history of tobacco use, with a median of roughly 42 pack-years. Eighteen of the 20 patients received no interval therapy between primary and metastasis resection. The median interval between acquisition of the primary specimen and acquisition of the brain metastasis specimen was 300 to 400 days. The study compared TCR beta CDR3 repertoires between fully resected primary non-small cell lung cancers and paired brain metastases. The cohort comprised around 20 patients contributing approximately 40 specimens, one primary lung lesion and one brain metastasis each. The median age of the patients at first diagnosis was about 50 years, and the group included 9 males and about a dozen females. An average DNA integrity number of 3.5 to 4.5 was found in both primary and metastatic specimens, and no significant difference was detected between sites. The investigation overall reported the following: Brain metastases contained significantly fewer unique productive clones than the paired primaries (median about 1,500 versus 4,500). Effects of preoperative corticosteroids on T cell infiltration in brain metastases could not be controlled. DNA fragmentation in the FFPE samples may have prevented recovery of the complete infiltrating T cell repertoire. Most clones were lesion-specific, with limited overlap between paired lesions (mean Morisita index 0.23). In brain metastases, the ten most abundant clones accounted for a significantly larger fraction of the repertoire than in primaries, a finding that suggests clonal expansion.

Patients had resection either for delayed recurrence of a solitary brain metastasis or for synchronous oligometastatic disease. Patients with a history of multiple malignancies were excluded so that cancers other than NSCLC would not be included. Tumor areas were macrodissected from 5 or 6 deparaffinized 8 to 10 um unstained sections, using marked H&E slides as a guide. Every specimen was formalin-fixed and paraffin-embedded (FFPE). The AllPrep DNA/RNA FFPE Kit was used for extraction of genomic DNA. This clone appeared a single time. Its binding antigen is unknown. The sample holds no much larger clone one base away, and base qualities are not on file. Between 2.24 and 4.92 ug genomic DNA was input per sample, with paired samples receiving equal DNA input. TCR beta libraries were constructed with the immunoSEQ hsTCRbeta Kit, which uses multiplexed V and J gene primers in two PCR steps. Pooled libraries with positive and negative controls were sequenced on an Illumina MiSeq using a 100-cycle paired-end protocol. As for the original processing: Raw data were processed by the immunoSEQ vendor into normalized, annotated TCR beta repertoire reports. Richness was counted as unique clones by nucleotide sequence, and total richness was extrapolated with the iChao1 and Efron-Thisted estimators. Pielou's evenness, Simpson's index, top-ten clone proportional abundance, and Morisita overlap index were used to characterize and compare paired lesions. TCRdb mirrors the immuneACCESS table, restricted to in-frame sequences. Some clones are absent from its copies; in checked studies, under half trace to an unresolved V gene, and the reason for the others is unknown. V and J calls and clone size follow that table, whereas D and trimming were derived from the DNA. In this sample the table shows under 6,000 clones, approximately 85% of which occur a single time. The ten most abundant clones make up about 2.4% of the sample.

The CDR3 measures 14 amino acids from cysteine to phenylalanine. Only the CDR3 part of the read is kept: 42 bases, read in frame from the first base. The germline V gene (reference sequence) sets CDR1 to LNHDA and CDR2 to SQIVND. V sheds 2 bases and J sheds 6 bases, leaving 8 bases between their ends. Recombination linked TRBV19 to TRBJ1-6; the D gene lacks a confident call. The clonotype originates from a man aged 50 to 60 with non-small cell lung cancer. Sequencing used tumor tissue from the primary lung tumor. This specimen's cell subset or site label, per the study, means: primary lung cancer lesion. This receptor has the CDR3 CASSIPGSNSPLHF. The nucleotide sequence reads as follows: TGTGCCAGTAGTATACCGGGGAGTAATTCACCCCTCCACTTT.